This TCR beta chain was found in a study of cytomegalovirus exposure and HLA in healthy donors. The PCR used 60 Vbeta and 13 Jbeta primers. Assay used: immunoSEQ multiplex PCR; TCRdb lists only in-frame clones, some missing. Of roughly 160,000 clones listed, 80% are singletons. The germline gives CDR1 SGDLS, CDR2 YYNGEE. With 0 bases removed from V and 3 bases from J, the gap between germline ends came to 12 bases. The CDR3 has 16 residues. General observations from the study: One variant, a missense change in DCLRE1C, was linked in a later analysis to TCR beta V- and J-gene trimming. Investigators reported 150 to 200 TCR beta chains as tied to cytomegalovirus. There was a cluster of highly shared sequence variants that was likely a sequencing artifact.

This clone occurred a few times. Its specificity is not known. The sample comprised PBMCs. The clonotype originates from a man aged 25 to 40 in good health and CMV-seronegative. The rearrangement uses TRBV9 and TRBJ1-4; D perhaps matches TRBD1 (6 bases). This chain's CDR3 is CASSVDYRVANEKLFF. The CDR3 region has the DNA TGTGCCAGCAGCGTAGATTACAGGGTGGCTAATGAAAAACTGTTTTTT.